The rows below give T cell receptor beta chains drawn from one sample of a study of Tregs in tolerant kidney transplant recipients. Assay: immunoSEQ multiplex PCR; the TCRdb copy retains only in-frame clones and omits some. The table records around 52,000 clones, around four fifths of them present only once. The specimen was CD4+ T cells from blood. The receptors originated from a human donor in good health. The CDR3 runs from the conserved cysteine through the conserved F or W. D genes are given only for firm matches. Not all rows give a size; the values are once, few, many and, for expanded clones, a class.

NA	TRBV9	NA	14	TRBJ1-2	TGTGCCAGCAGCGTAGGTCCGGGGGCCTATGGCTACACCTTC	CASSVGPGAYGYTF
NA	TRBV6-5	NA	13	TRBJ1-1	TGTGCCAGCAGGCCTGACAGCAGCGCCGGGGCTTTCTTT	CASRPDSSAGAFF
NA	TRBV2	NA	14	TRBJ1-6	TGTGCCAGCGTCTTGGTCCCGCTTAATTCACCCCTCCACTTT	CASVLVPLNSPLHF
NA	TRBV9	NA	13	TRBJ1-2	TGTGCCAGCGATCGGGGGCGGTCATATGGCTACACCTTC	CASDRGRSYGYTF
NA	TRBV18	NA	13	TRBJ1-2	TGTGCCAGCTCACCAACCGAGAACTATGGCTACACCTTC	CASSPTENYGYTF
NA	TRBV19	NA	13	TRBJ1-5	TGTGCCAGTGGGCTATATAGCAATCAGCCCCAGCATTTT	CASGLYSNQPQHF
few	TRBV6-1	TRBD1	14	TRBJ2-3	TGTGCCAGCAGCCCAGGGGGCGCGACAGATACGCAGTATTTT	CASSPGGATDTQYF
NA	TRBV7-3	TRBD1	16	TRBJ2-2	TGTGCCAGCAGCCCCCGGACAGGGCGGAACACCGGGGAGCTGTTTTTT	CASSPRTGRNTGELFF
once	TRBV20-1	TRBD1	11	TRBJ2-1	TGCAGTGCTAGAGGGGCATGGGACAGGATCTTC	CSARGAWDRIF
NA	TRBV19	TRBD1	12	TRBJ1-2	TGTGCCAGTAGTGTCCACAGGGGTGGCTACACCTTC	CASSVHRGGYTF
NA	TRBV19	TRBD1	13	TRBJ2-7	TGTGCCAGTAGTATCACAGGGGGCATCGAGCAGTACTTC	CASSITGGIEQYF
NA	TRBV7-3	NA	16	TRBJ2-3	TGTGCCAGCAGCTTACTTCCACCGTCGGTTGGGGATACGCAGTATTTT	CASSLLPPSVGDTQYF
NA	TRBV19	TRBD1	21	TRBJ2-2	TGTGCCAGTAGTACCCCTTCCGGGACAGGAGGAGAGGAGGCTTACACCGGGGAGCTGTTTTTT	CASSTPSGTGGEEAYTGELFF
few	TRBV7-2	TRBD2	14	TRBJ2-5	TGTGCCAGCAGCCCCGGCTCGGGGGGAGAGACCCAGTACTTC	CASSPGSGGETQYF
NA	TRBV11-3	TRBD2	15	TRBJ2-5	TGTGCCAGCAGCTTGACTAGCGGGAGGGGGGAGACCCAGTACTTC	CASSLTSGRGETQYF
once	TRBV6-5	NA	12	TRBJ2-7	TGTGCCAGCAGTAGAGGGACTGGCGAGCAGTACTTC	CASSRGTGEQYF
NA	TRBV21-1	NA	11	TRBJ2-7	TGTGCCAGCAGCAGAGCGGGGGAGCAGTACTTC	CASSRAGEQYF
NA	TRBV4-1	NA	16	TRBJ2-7	TGCGCCAGCAGCCAAGTTGGTTTTGGGGTGACAAACGAGCAGTACTTC	CASSQVGFGVTNEQYF
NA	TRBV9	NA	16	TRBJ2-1	TGTGCCAGCAGCCTCCTAGGGGGAACTAACCTTGATGAGCAGTTCTTC	CASSLLGGTNLDEQFF
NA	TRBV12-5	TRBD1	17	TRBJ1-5	TGTGCTAGTGGTTTGGTAAGAGTCGGACAGGGTTTACAGCCCCAGCATTTT	CASGLVRVGQGLQPQHF
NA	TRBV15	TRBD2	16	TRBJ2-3	TGTGCCACCAGCAGAGAGTGGCGGGAGGGACCAGATACGCAGTATTTT	CATSREWREGPDTQYF
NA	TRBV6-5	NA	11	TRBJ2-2	TGTGCCACTAGGAACACCGGGGAGCTGTTTTTT	CATRNTGELFF
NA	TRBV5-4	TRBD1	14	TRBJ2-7	TGTGCCAGCAGTGGACAGGGGGCGTCCTACGAGCAGTACTTC	CASSGQGASYEQYF
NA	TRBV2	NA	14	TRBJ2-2	TGTGCCAGCATTCTCGAGAGGCGGAACGGGGAGCTGTTTTTT	CASILERRNGELFF
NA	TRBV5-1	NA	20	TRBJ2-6	TGCGCCAGCAGCTTGGCCGTTTTAGGACCAGGGGCCCCTGGGGCCAACGTCCTGACTTTC	CASSLAVLGPGAPGANVLTF
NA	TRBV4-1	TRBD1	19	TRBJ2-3	TGCGCCAGCAGCCAAAAGGGGACAGGGAAAATAGGGTTCACAGATACGCAGTATTTT	CASSQKGTGKIGFTDTQYF
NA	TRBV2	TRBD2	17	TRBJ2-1	TGTGCCAGCCCCTCGACTAGCGGGAGTTCCCTTAAGAGTGAGCAGTTCTTC	CASPSTSGSSLKSEQFF
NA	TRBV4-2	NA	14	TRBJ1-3	TGTGCCAGCAGCCAAGAACTCCGGGGAAACACCATATATTTT	CASSQELRGNTIYF
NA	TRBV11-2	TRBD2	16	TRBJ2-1	TGTGCCAGCAGCTTGGGGATCTCGCGGGAGTACTATGAGCAGTTCTTC	CASSLGISREYYEQFF
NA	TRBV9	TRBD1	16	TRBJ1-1	TGTGCCAGCAGCTATACGGGACAGGGGGATGGCACTGAAGCTTTCTTT	CASSYTGQGDGTEAFF
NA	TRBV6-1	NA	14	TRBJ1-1	TGTGCCAGCAGTGCACAACCCTCCAACGCTGAAGCTTTCTTT	CASSAQPSNAEAFF
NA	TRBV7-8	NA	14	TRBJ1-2	TGTGCCAGCAGCCCAACTGGGGGAGGCTATGGCTACACCTTC	CASSPTGGGYGYTF
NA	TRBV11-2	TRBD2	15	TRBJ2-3	TGTGCCAGCAGCTTAGGGGGGACTAGCCGAGATACGCAGTATTTT	CASSLGGTSRDTQYF
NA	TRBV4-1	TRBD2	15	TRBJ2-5	TGCGCCAGCAGCAGGGGGACTAGCGGGAAAGAGACCCAGTACTTC	CASSRGTSGKETQYF
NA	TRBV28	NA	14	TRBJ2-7	TGTGCCAGCAGTCCTACCCGTACTGATTACGAGCAGTACTTC	CASSPTRTDYEQYF
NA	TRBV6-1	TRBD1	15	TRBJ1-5	TGTGCCATCAGTGAAGGGCAGGGGGCTGGGCAGCCCCAGCATTTT	CAISEGQGAGQPQHF
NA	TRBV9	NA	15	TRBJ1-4	TGTGCCAGCAGCGTAGGGGCAAGGGCTAATGAAAAACTGTTTTTT	CASSVGARANEKLFF
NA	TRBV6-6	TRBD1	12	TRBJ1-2	TGTGCCAGCAGTACAGGGGATAATGGCTACACCTTC	CASSTGDNGYTF
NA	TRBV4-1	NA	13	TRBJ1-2	TGCGCCAGCAGCCGGCAGGGGTCCTATGGCTACACCTTC	CASSRQGSYGYTF
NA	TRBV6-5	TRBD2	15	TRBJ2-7	TGTGCCAGCAGTGTCCGACTAGCGGGGTATTACGAGCAGTACTTC	CASSVRLAGYYEQYF
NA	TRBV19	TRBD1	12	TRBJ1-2	TGTGCCAGTAGTGGACAGGGGAGTGGCTACACCTTC	CASSGQGSGYTF
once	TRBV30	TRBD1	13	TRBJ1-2	TGTGCCTGGTCCCGAGACAGGGGAACCCCAGGCACCTTC	CAWSRDRGTPGTF
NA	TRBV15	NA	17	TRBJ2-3	TGTGCCACCAGCAGAGAGCCATTGGGAGGACCCACAGATACGCAGTATTTT	CATSREPLGGPTDTQYF
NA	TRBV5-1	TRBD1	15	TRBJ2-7	TGCGCCAGCAGCTTGTTACAGGGGGATAGACACGAGCAGTACTTC	CASSLLQGDRHEQYF
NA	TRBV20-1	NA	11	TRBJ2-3	TGCAGTGTCGGCATTACAGATACGCAGTATTTT	CSVGITDTQYF
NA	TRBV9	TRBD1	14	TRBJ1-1	TGTGCCAGCAGCGCGGGACAGGGACACACTGAAGCTTTCTTT	CASSAGQGHTEAFF
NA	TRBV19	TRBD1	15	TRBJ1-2	TGTGCCAGTAGTTCGCGGACAGGGCCAAGGGATGGCTACACCTTC	CASSSRTGPRDGYTF
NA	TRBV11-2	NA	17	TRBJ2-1	TGTGCCAGCAGCTCAGGGCTGGAAATTGGGTTTTACAATGAGCAGTTCTTC	CASSSGLEIGFYNEQFF
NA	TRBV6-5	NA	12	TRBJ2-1	TGTGCCAGCAAACCCGAGGGGAATGAGCAGTTCTTC	CASKPEGNEQFF
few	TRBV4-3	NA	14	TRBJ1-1	TGCGCCAGCAGCAAGGGACACCTGAACACTGAAGCTTTCTTT	CASSKGHLNTEAFF
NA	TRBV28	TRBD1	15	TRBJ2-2	TGTGCCAGCAGTCCCACAGGGGGCCGGACCGGGGAGCTGTTTTTT	CASSPTGGRTGELFF
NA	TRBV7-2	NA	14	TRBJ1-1	TGTGCCAGCAGCTTATATGCGGAGAGCACTGAAGCTTTCTTT	CASSLYAESTEAFF
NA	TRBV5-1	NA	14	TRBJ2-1	TGCGCCAGCAGCTCCGGTCAGATACACAATGAGCAGTTCTTC	CASSSGQIHNEQFF
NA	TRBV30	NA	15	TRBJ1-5	TGTGCCTGGACGGGGGACACTCAGCGGAATCAGCCCCAGCATTTT	CAWTGDTQRNQPQHF
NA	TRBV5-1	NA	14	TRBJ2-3	TGCGCCAGCAGCTTGGAATCACCCACAGATACGCAGTATTTT	CASSLESPTDTQYF
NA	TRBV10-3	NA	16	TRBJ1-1	TGTGCCATCAGTGGACATACAGGCCTGGGGAACACTGAAGCTTTCTTT	CAISGHTGLGNTEAFF
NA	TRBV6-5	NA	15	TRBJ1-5	TGTGCCAGCAGTTACTCCGGAGGCGGGAATCAGCCCCAGCATTTT	CASSYSGGGNQPQHF
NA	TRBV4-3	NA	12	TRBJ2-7	TGCGCCAGCAGCCAAGCCACCTACGAGCAGTACTTC	CASSQATYEQYF
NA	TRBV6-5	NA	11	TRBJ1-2	TGTGCCAGCGGTATTGCCTATGGCTACACCTTC	CASGIAYGYTF